This TCR beta chain was identified in a study of cytomegalovirus exposure and HLA in healthy donors. Comments on this clone: Antigen: not known.

Germline V CDR1 and CDR2: KGHSH, LQKENI. The CDR3 is made up of 15 amino acids. Trimming left V 3 bases short and J 6 bases short, with 14 bases between. In the PCR, 60 Vbeta and 13 Jbeta primers were used. The data were produced by immunoSEQ multiplex PCR, yet TCRdb's version contains in-frame clones alone and is incomplete. The sample contains about 70,000 clones, roughly 89% of which appear only once. Whole-study results and caveats: Several of the most significant clusters were apparently associated with common viral pathogens in a later analysis.

The clonotype comes from a woman in her 30s in good health and CMV-seronegative. The genes are TRBV18 and TRBJ2-2, with D possibly being TRBD2 (5 bases). Sequencing input: PBMCs. This CDR3 is CASSPSAPGAGELFF. The CDR3, as DNA: TGTGCCAGCTCACCCTCGGCCCCCGGGGCCGGGGAGCTGTTTTTT.